This T cell receptor beta chain originates from a study of identical twins (dated by TCRdb to 2016 to 2018). Background on the whole study: TCR alpha and beta repertoires from monozygotic twins, unrelated adults of various ages and cord blood were deep-sequenced to test whether fetal clonotypes persist. Replicate twin experiments were performed at different times using different library preparation protocols to rule out contamination. Overall study results and their limits: Abundant cord blood beta clonotypes carried fewer insertions; young adult naive repertoires showed a weaker similar trend, while memory repertoires showed none. Zero-insertion analyses could be partly confounded by invariant T cells such as MAIT and iNKT, although diverse VJ usage argued against such confounding for most clonotypes. Compared with coincidental sharing between unrelated individuals, out-of-frame TCR alpha sequences shared between twins showed an excess of sequences with low generation probability. In beta out-of-frame sequences, excess twin sharing was weaker, because having fewer shared sequences lowered the signal-to-noise ratio. Because the same donors could not be followed over many years, conclusions were based on cross-sectional statistical analysis. Recombination models systematically underestimated out-of-frame TCR alpha sharing in monozygotic twins but agreed with sharing between unrelated individuals.

For CDR1 and CDR2, the germline V gene lists SGHDT and YYEEEE. At the junction V is shortened by 1 base and J by 4 bases, with 7 bases in between. The cysteine opens and the phenylalanine closes a CDR3 of 13 amino acids. The CDR3 DNA has 39 bases and is translated from base 1. Every donor was a healthy Caucasian. Three pairs of female monozygotic twins, all aged about 18 to 29 years, made up the twin cohort. RNA for TCR libraries was isolated from peripheral blood mononuclear cells. Library method: 5' RACE. TCRdb shows the sequencer as Illumina HiSeq 2000. Template switching added a universal primer binding site, and the final cDNA carried a unique molecular identifier that allowed TCR cDNA molecules to be counted accurately. First-strand cDNA for TCR alpha and beta chains was synthesized from specific primers in the conserved constant-segment region. Each cDNA library was double barcoded, with a SMART-Mk sample barcode plus Illumina barcodes, to control for contamination. TruSeq adapter sequences, together with Illumina sample barcodes, were added in two successive PCR steps. The TCR alpha and beta cDNA libraries were sequenced on the Illumina HiSeq platform using custom primers. The study's processing was this. Unique molecular identifiers were extracted from raw reads with MiGEC, and CDR3 positions were determined with MiXCR. Recombination models were inferred per individual with the repgenHMM and IGoR tools using an EM algorithm. Shared clonotypes were analyzed with the tcR package in R, and sharing was normalized by the product of cloneset sizes. To study raw recombination without the effects of thymic and clonal selection, out-of-frame nonproductive sequences were analyzed. TCRdb reanalyzed the raw reads on its own, using fastp at Q25 for trimming and MiXCR for clone calling, and kept in-frame beta chains. Every CDR3 protein is listed once, alongside the most common genes and DNA of its rows. The V and J calls follow TCRdb's processing rather than the paper's. The sample records approximately 630,000 distinct CDR3 sequences, about 7.6% of which are singletons. The leading ten clones occupy 1.5% to 2% of the sample.

In this sample, this clonotype turned up many times. This receptor's antigen is unknown. Base qualities are not provided; no much larger clone lies one nucleotide away. The same data also contributed to another study, on yellow fever vaccine responses in identical twins. The second study reports: According to the authors, the vaccine-induced T cell response in identical twins seemed to be partly convergent and partly specific to each individual. The study precisely tracked vaccine-responding T cell clones in identical twins.

The TCR was taken from a woman aged 18-29 years in good health. Material for sequencing was PBMCs. The chain is made from TRBV5-6 and TRBJ2-3; a tentative D call is TRBD2 (5 bases match). The nucleotide sequence reads as follows: TGTGCCAGCAGCTTGTACGGGGCAGATACGCAGTATTTT. Its translation is CASSLYGADTQYF.